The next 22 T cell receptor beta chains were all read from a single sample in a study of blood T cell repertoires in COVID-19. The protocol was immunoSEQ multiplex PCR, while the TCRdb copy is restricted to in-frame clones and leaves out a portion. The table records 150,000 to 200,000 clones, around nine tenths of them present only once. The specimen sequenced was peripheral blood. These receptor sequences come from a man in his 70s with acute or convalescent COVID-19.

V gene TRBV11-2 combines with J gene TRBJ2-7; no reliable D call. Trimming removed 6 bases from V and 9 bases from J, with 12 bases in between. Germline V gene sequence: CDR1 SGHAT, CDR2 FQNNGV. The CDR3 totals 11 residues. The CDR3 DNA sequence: TGTGCCAGCAGTCCCTTAGTAGTGCAGTACTTC. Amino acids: CASSPLVVQYF.

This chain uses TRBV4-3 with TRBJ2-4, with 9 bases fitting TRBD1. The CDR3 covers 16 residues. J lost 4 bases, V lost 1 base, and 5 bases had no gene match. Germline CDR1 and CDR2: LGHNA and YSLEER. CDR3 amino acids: CASSQGGTGRKNIQYF. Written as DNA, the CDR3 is TGCGCCAGCAGCCAAGGCGGGACAGGGAGGAAAAACATTCAGTACTTC.

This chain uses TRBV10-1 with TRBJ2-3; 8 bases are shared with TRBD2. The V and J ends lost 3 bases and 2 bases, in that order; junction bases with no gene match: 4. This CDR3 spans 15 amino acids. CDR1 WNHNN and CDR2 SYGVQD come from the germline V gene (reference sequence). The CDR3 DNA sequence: TGCGCCAGCAGTGACGGAGCGGGAGACACAGATACGCAGTATTTT. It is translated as CASSDGAGDTDTQYF.

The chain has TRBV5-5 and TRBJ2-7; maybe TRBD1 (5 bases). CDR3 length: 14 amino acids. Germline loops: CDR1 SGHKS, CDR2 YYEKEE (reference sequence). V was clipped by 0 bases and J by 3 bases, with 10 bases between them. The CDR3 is CASSLGGTGYEQYF. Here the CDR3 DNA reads TGTGCCAGCAGCTTGGGGGGCACAGGCTACGAGCAGTACTTC.

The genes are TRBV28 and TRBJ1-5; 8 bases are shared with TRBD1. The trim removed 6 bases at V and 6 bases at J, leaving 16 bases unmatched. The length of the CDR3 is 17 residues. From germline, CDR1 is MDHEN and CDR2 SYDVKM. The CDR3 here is CASSRPGTGLASQPQHF. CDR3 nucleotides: TGTGCCAGCAGCCGTCCCGGGACAGGTTTGGCTAGTCAGCCCCAGCATTTT.

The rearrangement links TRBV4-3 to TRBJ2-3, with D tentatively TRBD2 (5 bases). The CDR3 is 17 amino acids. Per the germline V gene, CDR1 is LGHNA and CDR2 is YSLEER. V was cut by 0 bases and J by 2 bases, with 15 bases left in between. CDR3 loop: CASSQDPTGFITDTQYF. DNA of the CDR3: TGCGCCAGCAGCCAAGATCCCACGGGGTTTATCACAGATACGCAGTATTTT.

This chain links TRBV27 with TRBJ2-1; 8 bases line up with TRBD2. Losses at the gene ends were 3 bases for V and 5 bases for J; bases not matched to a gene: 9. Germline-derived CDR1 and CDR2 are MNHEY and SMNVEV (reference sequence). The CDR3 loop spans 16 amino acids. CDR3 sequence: CASSFWSSGEHNEQFF. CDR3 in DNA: TGTGCCAGCAGTTTCTGGAGTAGCGGGGAGCACAATGAGCAGTTCTTC.

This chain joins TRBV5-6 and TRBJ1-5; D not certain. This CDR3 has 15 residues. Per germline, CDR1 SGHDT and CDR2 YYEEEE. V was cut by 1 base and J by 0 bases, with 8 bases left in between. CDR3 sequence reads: CASSLKEYSNQPQHF. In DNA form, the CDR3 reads TGTGCCAGCAGCTTGAAGGAGTATAGCAATCAGCCCCAGCATTTT.

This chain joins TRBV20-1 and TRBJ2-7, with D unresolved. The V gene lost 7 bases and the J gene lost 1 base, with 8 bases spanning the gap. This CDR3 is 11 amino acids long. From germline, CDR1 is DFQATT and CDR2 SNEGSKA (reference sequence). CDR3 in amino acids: CSGYLSYEQYF. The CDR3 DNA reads TGCAGTGGCTACCTATCCTACGAGCAGTACTTC.

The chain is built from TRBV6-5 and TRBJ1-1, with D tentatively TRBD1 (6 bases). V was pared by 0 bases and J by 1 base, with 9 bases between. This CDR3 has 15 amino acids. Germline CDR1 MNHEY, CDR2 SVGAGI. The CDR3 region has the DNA TGTGCCAGCAGTTACTCGATACAGGGGAACACTGAAGCTTTCTTT. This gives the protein CASSYSIQGNTEAFF.

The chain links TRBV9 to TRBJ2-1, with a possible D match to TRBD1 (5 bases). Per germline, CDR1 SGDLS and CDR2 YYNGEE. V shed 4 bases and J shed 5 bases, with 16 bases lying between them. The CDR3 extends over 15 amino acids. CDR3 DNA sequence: TGTGCCAGCAGCCTCCTGGGGCCCCCGGACAATGAGCAGTTCTTC. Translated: CASSLLGPPDNEQFF.

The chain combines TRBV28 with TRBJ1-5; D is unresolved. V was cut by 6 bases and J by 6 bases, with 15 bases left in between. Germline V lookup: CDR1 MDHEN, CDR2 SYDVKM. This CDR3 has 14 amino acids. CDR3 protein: CASSSGGSSQPQHF. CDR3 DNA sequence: TGTGCCAGCAGCTCCGGTGGTTCTAGTCAGCCCCAGCATTTT.

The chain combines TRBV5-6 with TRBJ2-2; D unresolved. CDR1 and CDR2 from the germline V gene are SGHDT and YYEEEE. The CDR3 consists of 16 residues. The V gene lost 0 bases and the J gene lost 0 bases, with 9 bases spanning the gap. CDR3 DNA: TGTGCCAGCAGCTTGGTTGGCATTACGAACACCGGGGAGCTGTTTTTT. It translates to CASSLVGITNTGELFF.

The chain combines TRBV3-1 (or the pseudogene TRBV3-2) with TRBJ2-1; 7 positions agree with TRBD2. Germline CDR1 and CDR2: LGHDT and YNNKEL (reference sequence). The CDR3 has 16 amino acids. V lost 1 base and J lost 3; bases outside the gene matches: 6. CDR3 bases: TGTGCCAGCAGCCAAGGGGCTAGCGGATTCTACAATGAGCAGTTCTTC. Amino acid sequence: CASSQGASGFYNEQFF.

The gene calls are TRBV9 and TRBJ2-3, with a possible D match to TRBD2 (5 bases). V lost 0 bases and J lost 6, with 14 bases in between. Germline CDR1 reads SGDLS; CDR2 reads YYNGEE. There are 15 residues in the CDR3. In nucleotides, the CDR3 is TGTGCCAGCAGCGTAGAGGCAGTAAGCGGCGATACGCAGTATTTT. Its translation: CASSVEAVSGDTQYF.

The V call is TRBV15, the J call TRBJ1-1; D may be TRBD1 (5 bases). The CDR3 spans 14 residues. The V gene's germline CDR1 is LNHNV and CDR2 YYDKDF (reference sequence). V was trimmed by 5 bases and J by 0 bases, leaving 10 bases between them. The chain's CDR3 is CATSFLGVNTEAFF. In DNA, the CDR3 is TGTGCCACCAGCTTCCTAGGGGTGAACACTGAAGCTTTCTTT.

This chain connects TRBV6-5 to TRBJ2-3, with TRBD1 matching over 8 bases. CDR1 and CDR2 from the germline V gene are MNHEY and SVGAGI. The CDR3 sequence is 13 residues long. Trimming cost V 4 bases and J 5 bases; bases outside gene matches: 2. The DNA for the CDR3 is TGTGCCAGCAGTTTGACAGGGGAAGATACGCAGTATTTT. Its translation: CASSLTGEDTQYF.

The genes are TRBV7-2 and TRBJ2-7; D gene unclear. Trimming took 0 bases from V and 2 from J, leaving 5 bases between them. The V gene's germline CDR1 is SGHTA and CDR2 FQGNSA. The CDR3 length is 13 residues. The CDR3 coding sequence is TGTGCCAGCAGCTTAGCGAGCCCCTACGAGCAGTACTTC. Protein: CASSLASPYEQYF.

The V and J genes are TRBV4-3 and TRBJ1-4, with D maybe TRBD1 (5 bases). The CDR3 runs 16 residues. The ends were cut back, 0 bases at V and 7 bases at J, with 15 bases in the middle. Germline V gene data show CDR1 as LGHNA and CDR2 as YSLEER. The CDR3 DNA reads TGCGCCAGCAGCCAAGATTTTAGACAGACGGGTGAAAAACTGTTTTTT. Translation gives CASSQDFRQTGEKLFF.

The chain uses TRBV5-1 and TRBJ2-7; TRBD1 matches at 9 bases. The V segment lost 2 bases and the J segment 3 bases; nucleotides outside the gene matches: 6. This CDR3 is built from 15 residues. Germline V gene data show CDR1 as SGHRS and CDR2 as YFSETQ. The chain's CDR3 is CASSLGGTGIYEQYF. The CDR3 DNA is TGCGCCAGCAGCTTAGGCGGGACAGGGATCTACGAGCAGTACTTC. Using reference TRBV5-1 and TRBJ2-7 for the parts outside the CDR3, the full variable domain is KAGVTQTPRYLIKTRGQQVTLSCSPISGHRSVSWYQQTPGQGLQFLFEYFSETQRNKGNFPGRFSGRQFSNSRSEMNVSTLELGDSALYLCASSLGGTGIYEQYFGPGTRLTVT.

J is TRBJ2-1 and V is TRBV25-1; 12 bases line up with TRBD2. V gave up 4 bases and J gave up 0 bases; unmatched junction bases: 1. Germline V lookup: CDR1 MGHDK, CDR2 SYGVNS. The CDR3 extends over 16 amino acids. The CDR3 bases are TGTGCCAGCAGTGGGACTAGCGGGGTCTCCTACAATGAGCAGTTCTTC. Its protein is CASSGTSGVSYNEQFF.

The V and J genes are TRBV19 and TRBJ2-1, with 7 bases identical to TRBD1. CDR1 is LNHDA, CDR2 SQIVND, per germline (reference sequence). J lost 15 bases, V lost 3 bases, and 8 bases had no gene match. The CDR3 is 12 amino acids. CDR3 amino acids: CASSISDRVPFF. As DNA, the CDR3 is TGTGCCAGTAGTATTTCCGACAGGGTACCGTTCTTC.